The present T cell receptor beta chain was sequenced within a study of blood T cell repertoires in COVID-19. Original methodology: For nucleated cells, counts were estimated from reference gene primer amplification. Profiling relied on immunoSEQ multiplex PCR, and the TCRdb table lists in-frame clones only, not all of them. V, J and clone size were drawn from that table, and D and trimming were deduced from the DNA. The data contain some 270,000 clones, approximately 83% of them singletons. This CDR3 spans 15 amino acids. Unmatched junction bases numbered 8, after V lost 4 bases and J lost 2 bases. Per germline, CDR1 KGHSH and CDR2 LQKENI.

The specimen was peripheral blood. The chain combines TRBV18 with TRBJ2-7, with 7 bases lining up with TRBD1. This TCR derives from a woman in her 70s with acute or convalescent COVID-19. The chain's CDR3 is CASSLTGNTPYEQYF. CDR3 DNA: TGTGCCAGCTCACTGACAGGGAACACCCCCTACGAGCAGTACTTC.